The following is a T cell receptor beta chain sequence with its context. The antigen is undetermined. These data belong to a study of T-cell reconstitution after alpha-beta-depleted transplantation in children. General observations from the study: In patients about two months after transplant, alpha-beta T cells reportedly arose from several hundred expanded graft clones.

Preparation of the TCRbeta library was carried out with unique molecular identifiers. From the PCR reads, TCRdb called clonotypes with MiXCR, one entry per CDR3 protein. Here the sample spans fewer than 550,000 distinct CDR3 sequences, 10% to 12% being singletons. Germline V gene data show CDR1 as ENHRY and CDR2 as SYGVKD. This CDR3 is built from 13 residues. Between the trimmed V and J ends, which lost 10 bases and 6 bases, there was a span of 19 bases. Sample: PBMCs, mostly from graft donor cells, taken 180 days after TCRalphabeta/CD19-depleted stem cell transplant. The TCR comes from a female patient aged 2-9 years who had a stem cell transplant for aplastic anemia, so the T cells may come from the graft donor. V and J are TRBV10-3 and TRBJ2-7; D unclear. The chain's CDR3 is CATSESPDGEQYF. CDR3 nucleotide sequence: TGTGCCACTTCGGAGAGCCCAGATGGCGAGCAGTACTTC.